This TCR beta chain was recovered during a study of beta chain features in type 1 diabetes. Comment on this clone: Its matching antigen is unknown.

Study results and caveats: Moderate but significant shortening of TCRB CDR3s was recorded in all four CD4+ subsets from Type 1 diabetes patients.

Trimming pared 5 bases from V and 5 bases from J, leaving 15 bases between. This CDR3 spans 14 amino acids. Germline assignment: CDR1 MDHEN and CDR2 SYDVKM. Of the isolated RNA, all was reverse transcribed, and so the sequenced material was expressed TCRB transcripts. Data came from immunoSEQ multiplex PCR; TCRdb stores just in-frame clones and leaves some out. The table records roughly 330,000 clones, about 13% of them present only once. V gene TRBV28 combines with J gene TRBJ2-5; no definite D call. Material: naive CD4+ T cells from blood. This sequence was found in a woman aged 18 to 35 with type 1 diabetes. CDR3 residues: CASSPNGPRETQYF. CDR3 DNA: TGTGCCAGCAGTCCTAACGGCCCGCGGGAGACCCAGTACTTC.